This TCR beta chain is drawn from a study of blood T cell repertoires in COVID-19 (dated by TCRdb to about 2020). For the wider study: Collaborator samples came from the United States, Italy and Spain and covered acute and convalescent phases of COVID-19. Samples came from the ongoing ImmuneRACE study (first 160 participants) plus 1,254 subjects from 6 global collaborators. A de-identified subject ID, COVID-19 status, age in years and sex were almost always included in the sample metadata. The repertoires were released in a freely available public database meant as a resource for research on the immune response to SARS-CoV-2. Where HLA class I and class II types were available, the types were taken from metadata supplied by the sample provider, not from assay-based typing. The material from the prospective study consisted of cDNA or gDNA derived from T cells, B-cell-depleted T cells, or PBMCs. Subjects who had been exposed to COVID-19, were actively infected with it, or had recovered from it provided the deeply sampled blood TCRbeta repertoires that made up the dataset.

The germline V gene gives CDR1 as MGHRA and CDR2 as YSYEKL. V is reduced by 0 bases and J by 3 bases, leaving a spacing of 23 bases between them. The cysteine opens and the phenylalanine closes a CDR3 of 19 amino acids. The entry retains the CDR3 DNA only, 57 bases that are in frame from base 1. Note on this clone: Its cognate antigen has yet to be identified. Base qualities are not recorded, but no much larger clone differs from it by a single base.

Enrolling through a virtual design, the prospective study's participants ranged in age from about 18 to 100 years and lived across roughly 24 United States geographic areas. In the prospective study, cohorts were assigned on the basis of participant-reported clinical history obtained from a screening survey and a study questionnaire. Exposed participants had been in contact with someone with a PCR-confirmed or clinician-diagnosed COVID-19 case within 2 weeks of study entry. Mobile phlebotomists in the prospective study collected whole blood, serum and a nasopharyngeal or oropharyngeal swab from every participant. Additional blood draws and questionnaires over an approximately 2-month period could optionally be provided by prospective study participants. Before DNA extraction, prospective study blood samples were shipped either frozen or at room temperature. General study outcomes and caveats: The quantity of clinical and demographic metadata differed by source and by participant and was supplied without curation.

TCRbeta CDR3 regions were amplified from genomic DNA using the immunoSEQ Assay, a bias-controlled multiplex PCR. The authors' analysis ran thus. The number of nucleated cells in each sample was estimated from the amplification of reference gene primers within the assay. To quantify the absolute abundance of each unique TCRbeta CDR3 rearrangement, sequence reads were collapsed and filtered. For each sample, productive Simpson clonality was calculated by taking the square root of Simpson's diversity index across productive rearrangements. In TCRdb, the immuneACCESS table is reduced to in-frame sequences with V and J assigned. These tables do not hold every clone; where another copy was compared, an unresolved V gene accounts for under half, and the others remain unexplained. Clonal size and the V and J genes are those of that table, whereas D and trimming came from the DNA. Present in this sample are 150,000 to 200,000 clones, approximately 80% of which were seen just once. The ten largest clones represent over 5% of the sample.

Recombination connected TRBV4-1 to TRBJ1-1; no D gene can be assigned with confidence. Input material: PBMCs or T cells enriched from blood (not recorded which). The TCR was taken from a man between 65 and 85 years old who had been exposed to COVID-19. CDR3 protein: CASSQDWGKVGVMDTEAFF. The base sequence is TGCGCCAGCAGCCAAGATTGGGGTAAGGTCGGGGTAATGGACACTGAAGCTTTCTTT.